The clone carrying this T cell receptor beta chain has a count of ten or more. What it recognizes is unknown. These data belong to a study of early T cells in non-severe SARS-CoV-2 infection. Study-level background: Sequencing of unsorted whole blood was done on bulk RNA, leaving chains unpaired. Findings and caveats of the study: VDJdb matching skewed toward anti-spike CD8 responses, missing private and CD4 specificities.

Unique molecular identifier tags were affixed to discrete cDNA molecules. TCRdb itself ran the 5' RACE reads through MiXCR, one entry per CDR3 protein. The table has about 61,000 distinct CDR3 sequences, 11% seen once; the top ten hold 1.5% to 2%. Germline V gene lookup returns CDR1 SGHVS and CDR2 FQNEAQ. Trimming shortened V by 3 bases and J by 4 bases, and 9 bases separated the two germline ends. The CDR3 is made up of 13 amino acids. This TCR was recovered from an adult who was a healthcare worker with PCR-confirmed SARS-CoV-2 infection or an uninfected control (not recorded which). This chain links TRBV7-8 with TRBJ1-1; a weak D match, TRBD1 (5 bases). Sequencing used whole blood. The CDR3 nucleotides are TGTGCCAGCAGCTTCAGCGGGGCCACTGAAGCTTTCTTT. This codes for CASSFSGATEAFF.